The 22 T cell receptor beta chains reported below all come from one sample, sequenced in a study of shared clonotypes between healthy human individuals. Using immunoSEQ multiplex PCR, the repertoire was profiled, and TCRdb retains in-frame clones only, with some absent. Of about 2.3 million clones in the sample, approximately 95% were seen once. Sequencing used naive CD4+ T cells from PBMCs. Subset here: CD45RA+ positively selected. All receptors come from a man aged 18 to 29 in good health. Some clones in this sample may be carry-over from other donors' samples.

This sequence joins TRBV9 and TRBJ2-5; TRBD1 is a possible D gene (5 bases). Per germline, CDR1 SGDLS and CDR2 YYNGEE. Trimming cost V 5 bases and J 7 bases, with 15 bases left between them. The CDR3 is 13 amino acids. CDR3 in amino acids: CASSLTGDGTQYF. In DNA form, the CDR3 reads TGTGCCAGCAGTTTAACAGGAGACGGGACCCAGTACTTC.

This clone was counted once. V usage is TRBV28 and J usage is TRBJ2-7; D possibly corresponds to TRBD2 (5 bases). This CDR3 contains 14 residues. Germline CDR1 reads MDHEN; CDR2 reads SYDVKM. Trimming shortened V by 6 bases and J by 2 bases, and 14 bases separated the two germline ends. As DNA, the CDR3 is TGTGCCAGCAGGAGGGCTCTGGCCACCTACGAGCAGTACTTC. Its protein is CASRRALATYEQYF.

Note on this clone: Within the sample, other DNA sequences also encode this same CDR3. CDR3 DNA: TGTGCCAGTAGTATAGGAACCGGGTATCAGCCCCAGCATTTT. It is translated as CASSIGTGYQPQHF. V and J are TRBV19 and TRBJ1-5, with no clear D. The V end lost 1 base, the J end lost 5 bases, and 9 bases lay between the germline ends. Germline assignment: CDR1 LNHDA and CDR2 SQIVND (reference sequence). CDR3 length equals 14 residues.

The chain combines TRBV6-6 with TRBJ2-4; a weak D match, TRBD2 (6 bases). V shed 5 bases and J shed 0 bases, with 14 bases lying between them. Germline values: CDR1 MNHNY, CDR2 SVGAGI (reference sequence). The CDR3 extends over 16 amino acids. CDR3 bases: TGTGCCAGCAGTCCCACCCGGGGGATAGCCAAAAACATTCAGTACTTC. It translates to CASSPTRGIAKNIQYF.

The V gene is TRBV7-3, the J gene TRBJ2-2, with 7 bases fitting TRBD2. Looked up from germline, CDR1 is SGHTA and CDR2 is FQGTGA. The CDR3 contains 16 residues. J was trimmed by 3 bases and V by 1 base; bases with no gene match: 5. Here the CDR3 DNA reads TGTGCCAGCAGCTTAATGGGGAGGGGATACACCGGGGAGCTGTTTTTT. Its translation: CASSLMGRGYTGELFF. Based on the CDR3 plus reference TRBV7-3 and TRBJ2-2, the full variable domain is GAGVSQTPSNKVTEKGKYVELRCDPISGHTALYWYRQSLGQGPEFLIYFQGTGAADDSGLPNDRFFAVRPEGSVSTLKIQRTERGDSAVYLCASSLMGRGYTGELFFGEGSRLTVL.

The gene calls are TRBV29-1 and TRBJ2-3; D remains ambiguous. V dropped 7 bases and J dropped 6 bases, with 8 bases sitting between them. Germline-derived CDR1 and CDR2 are SQVTM and ANQGSEA. CDR3 length: 10 residues. CDR3 residues: CSAVRDTQYF. CDR3 bases: TGCAGCGCGGTACGGGATACGCAGTATTTT.

This chain connects TRBV5-1 to TRBJ1-1; D gene ambiguous. V was shortened by 3 bases and J by 4 bases, with 13 bases between the two germline ends. The length of the CDR3 is 14 residues. Germline V lookup: CDR1 SGHRS, CDR2 YFSETQ. The CDR3 DNA reads as TGCGCCAGCAGCTCCGGTGTTTGGAGCACTGAAGCTTTCTTT. It codes for CASSSGVWSTEAFF.

The chain uses TRBV30 and TRBJ2-2; no reliable D call. The CDR3 has 12 amino acids. Germline V gene sequence: CDR1 GTSNPN, CDR2 SVGIG (reference sequence). V was cut by 4 bases and J by 5 bases, with 8 bases left in between. CDR3: CAWTPLTGELFF. The CDR3 region has the DNA TGTGCCTGGACCCCTCTTACCGGGGAGCTGTTTTTT.

This chain joins TRBV29-1 and TRBJ2-3; D may be TRBD2 (5 bases). The CDR3 runs 14 residues. Trimming pared 6 bases from V and 4 bases from J, leaving 17 bases between. Germline V gene sequence: CDR1 SQVTM, CDR2 ANQGSEA. CDR3: CSVPGGSGSDTQYF. The DNA of the CDR3 is TGCAGCGTCCCAGGCGGGTCCGGCTCAGATACGCAGTATTTT.

The CDR3 nucleotides are TGTGCCAGCAGCTTTGACAGGGGTTATTCACCCCTCCACTTT. It encodes CASSFDRGYSPLHF. V is TRBV5-6 and J is TRBJ1-6; TRBD1 aligns across 8 bases. V was pared by 2 bases and J by 8 bases, with 3 bases of the junction left unmatched. CDR1 and CDR2 from the germline V gene are SGHDT and YYEEEE. This CDR3 region has 14 residues.

V is TRBV7-9 and J is TRBJ1-1, with 9 positions matching TRBD1. Germline CDR1 SEHNR, CDR2 FQNEAQ (reference sequence). V was pared by 4 bases and J by 2 bases, with 5 bases of the junction left unmatched. The CDR3 consists of 15 residues. The chain's CDR3 is CASSSRDRANTEAFF. For the CDR3, the DNA is TGTGCCAGCAGCTCACGGGACAGGGCAAACACTGAAGCTTTCTTT.

V and J are TRBV18 and TRBJ1-1; TRBD1 aligns across 9 bases. Trimming removed 6 bases from V and 5 bases from J; junction bases left unmatched: 4. Germline CDR1 KGHSH, CDR2 LQKENI. The CDR3 has 13 amino acids. CDR3 sequence: CASSRTGVTEAFF. CDR3 bases: TGTGCCAGCTCTCGGACAGGGGTGACTGAAGCTTTCTTT.

The chain is built from TRBV27 and TRBJ2-1; a possible D gene is TRBD2 (6 bases). The CDR3 is 14 residues long. V was shortened by 8 bases and J by 10 bases, with 21 bases between the two germline ends. Germline CDR1 and CDR2: MNHEY and SMNVEV (reference sequence). Here the CDR3 DNA reads TGTGCCAGCGCCATTCGTCCGGGAGTGTGGGAGCAGTTCTTC. Its protein is CASAIRPGVWEQFF.

This chain links TRBV10-3 with TRBJ2-7; TRBD1 aligns across 11 bases. This CDR3 is 13 amino acids long. With 4 bases clipped from V and 5 bases from J, the junction kept 1 base outside the gene matches. The germline gives CDR1 ENHRY, CDR2 SYGVKD. The CDR3 loop reads CAISGTGGDEQYF. CDR3 DNA: TGTGCCATCAGTGGGACAGGGGGCGACGAGCAGTACTTC.

The CDR3, as DNA: TGTGCCAGCAGCCCGGGCCACTCTAATGAAAAACTGTTTTTT. Translating gives CASSPGHSNEKLFF. The J gene is TRBJ1-4, the V gene TRBV27; D not certain. Germline loops: CDR1 MNHEY, CDR2 SMNVEV (reference sequence). The CDR3 length is 14 residues. The V and J ends lost 6 bases and 3 bases respectively, with 11 bases between them.

The chain links TRBV4-2 to TRBJ2-5, with 8 positions matching TRBD2. The DNA end lines up better with TRBJ2-7; the J call may be wrong. This CDR3 has 19 amino acids. The germline V gene has CDR1 LGHNA and CDR2 YNFKEQ. CDR3 in DNA: TGTGCCAGCAGCCACCCGTCCAGTAAGCGGGAGCCCCCTTCCTACGAGCAGTACTTC. Translated: CASSHPSSKREPPSYEQYF.

V gene TRBV19 combines with J gene TRBJ1-5; 11 bases are a match to TRBD1. Unmatched junction bases numbered 4, after V lost 4 bases and J lost 5 bases. This CDR3 is built from 15 residues. Germline-derived CDR1 and CDR2 are LNHDA and SQIVND (reference sequence). The CDR3 DNA follows: TGTGCCAGTAGTACCGGGACAGGGGGTTATCAGCCCCAGCATTTT. This translates into CASSTGTGGYQPQHF.

The gene calls are TRBV6-5 and TRBJ1-2; D not certain. Germline CDR1 reads MNHEY; CDR2 reads SVGAGI. There are 15 residues in the CDR3. Trimming removed 4 bases from V and 4 bases from J, with 16 bases in between. The DNA for the CDR3 is TGTGCCAGCAGTTCCGCCCGTTCCAGCTTCTATGGCTACACCTTC. This codes for CASSSARSSFYGYTF.

V and J are TRBV30 and TRBJ1-6; D gene ambiguous. The CDR3 has 14 residues. The germline V gene encodes CDR1 GTSNPN and CDR2 SVGIG (reference sequence). Trimming left V 2 bases short and J 2 bases short, with 7 bases between. The CDR3 DNA is TGTGCCTGGAGTATAACAGCCTATAATTCACCCCTCCACTTT. Protein product: CAWSITAYNSPLHF.

This chain uses TRBV28 with TRBJ1-1; D is possibly TRBD1 (6 bases). The CDR3 runs 15 residues. Trimming took off 6 bases at V and 4 bases at J, with 18 bases between the two ends. Germline V gene data show CDR1 as MDHEN and CDR2 as SYDVKM. The CDR3 here is CASSLPGARGTEAFF. CDR3 in DNA: TGTGCCAGCAGCCTCCCGGGGGCCCGGGGCACTGAAGCTTTCTTT.

This sequence joins TRBV6-1 and TRBJ2-7; TRBD1 is a possible D gene (6 bases). The CDR3 has 14 amino acids. Looked up from germline, CDR1 is MNHNS and CDR2 is SASEGT. Trimming removed 6 bases from V and 3 bases from J, with 15 bases in between. DNA for the CDR3: TGTGCCAGCAGGGCCGGGACACTTGACTACGAGCAGTACTTC. Translation gives CASRAGTLDYEQYF.

Turning to this clone: The same CDR3 can be traced to other DNA sequences in this sample. The V and J genes are TRBV5-4 and TRBJ2-3; TRBD2 matches at 11 bases. The CDR3 loop spans 15 amino acids. V was clipped by 0 bases and J by 6 bases; unmatched bases: 3. Germline V gene lookup returns CDR1 SGHNT and CDR2 YYREEE (reference sequence). The DNA for the CDR3 is TGTGCCAGCAGCTTGGGGCTAGCGGGAGGCGATACGCAGTATTTT. Translated, it gives CASSLGLAGGDTQYF.